Below, 26 T cell receptor beta chains from the same sample are listed, as sequenced in a study of PD-1 blockade in classical Hodgkin lymphoma. Time point defined: cycle 4 day 1 (C4D1), after 5 to 7 weeks of nivolumab. Each patient's relapse followed autologous stem cell transplantation, and brentuximab vedotin exposure varied. Thawed PBMCs yielded CD4+ T cells through magnetic negative selection. Produced via immunoSEQ multiplex PCR; TCRdb's table is partial and in-frame only. The repertoire holds 5,000 or so clones, with roughly 83% as singletons. The sequencing here drew on CD4+ T cells from blood, taken before the fourth cycle of nivolumab. These TCRs come from a human donor with classical Hodgkin lymphoma.

This clone appeared a few times. V is TRBV2 and J is TRBJ1-5, with 8 bases that match TRBD1. Germline V CDR1 and CDR2: SNHLY, FYNNEI. The CDR3 runs 14 residues. Germline trimming cut 6 bases from V and 3 bases from J; bases unmatched to any gene: 4. The CDR3 region has the DNA TGTGCCAGCAGCGACAGGGGACCCAATCAGCCCCAGCATTTT. Its protein product is CASSDRGPNQPQHF.

The chain's CDR3 is CASSLLGGGDQETQYF. The CDR3 DNA is TGTGCCAGCAGTTTATTGGGCGGGGGGGATCAAGAGACCCAGTACTTC. V gene TRBV28 combines with J gene TRBJ2-5, with 9 bases lining up with TRBD2. The CDR3 spans 16 residues. J lost 2 bases, V lost 1 base, and 5 bases had no gene match. Germline V CDR1 and CDR2: MDHEN, SYDVKM. The complete variable domain, with remaining parts taken from reference TRBV28 and TRBJ2-5, reads DVKVTQSSRYLVKRTGEKVFLECVQDMDHENMFWYRQDPGLGLRLIYFSYDVKMKEKGDIPEGYSVSREKKERFSLILESASTNQTSMYLCASSLLGGGDQETQYFGPGTRLLVL.

This chain connects TRBV14 to TRBJ2-5; D uncertain. The J call may be wrong; the DNA end is better matched by TRBJ2-7. The CDR3 runs to 12 residues. The germline V gene has CDR1 SGHDN and CDR2 FVKESK. This chain's CDR3 is CASSQRNYEQYF. The CDR3 region has the DNA TGTGCCAGCAGCCAAAGGAACTACGAGCAGTACTTC.

The chain carries TRBV7-8 and TRBJ1-2; D may be TRBD1 (6 bases). Trimming left V 5 bases short and J 5 bases short, with 12 bases between. Germline assignment: CDR1 SGHVS and CDR2 FQNEAQ. The CDR3 has 13 amino acids. The CDR3 nucleotides read TGTGCCAGCAGCCCCCGGGGGCAGTATGGCTACACCTTC. It specifies CASSPRGQYGYTF.

The gene calls are TRBV5-1 and TRBJ2-5; the D gene could be TRBD1 or TRBD2 (5 bases each). Looked up from germline, CDR1 is SGHRS and CDR2 is YFSETQ. This CDR3 contains 15 residues. V was clipped by 4 bases and J by 4 bases, with 17 bases between them. DNA for the CDR3: TGCGCCAGCAGCAAGATTATGAGGGGTTCAGAGACCCAGTACTTC. This encodes CASSKIMRGSETQYF.

This chain joins TRBV20-1 and TRBJ2-5; D is unresolved. The CDR3 runs to 10 residues. Trimming pared 5 bases from V and 4 bases from J, leaving 5 bases between. CDR1 is DFQATT, CDR2 SNEGSKA, per germline (reference sequence). The CDR3 sequence: CSAPRETQYF. DNA for the CDR3: TGCAGTGCTCCACGAGAGACCCAGTACTTC.

This clone appeared once. This chain joins TRBV11-2 and TRBJ2-1, with D maybe TRBD2 (5 bases). Trimming removed 4 bases at V and 8 bases at J, with 18 bases between. The CDR3 sequence is 15 residues long. From germline, CDR1 is SGHAT and CDR2 FQNNGV. CDR3 protein: CASSSIRELWDEQFF. DNA of the CDR3: TGTGCCAGCAGCTCAATAAGGGAGCTTTGGGATGAGCAGTTCTTC.

The V call is TRBV20-1, the J call TRBJ1-1; D is unresolved. Germline CDR1 is DFQATT and CDR2 is SNEGSKA (reference sequence). V was clipped by 4 bases and J by 11 bases, with 14 bases between them. This CDR3 comprises 11 residues. CDR3 loop: CSANGPPGAFF. Here the CDR3 DNA reads TGCAGTGCTAACGGGCCTCCCGGGGCTTTCTTT.

The gene calls are TRBV10-3 and TRBJ2-3, with 7 bases aligning to TRBD1. Germline lookup yields CDR1 ENHRY and CDR2 SYGVKD. Losses at the gene ends were 10 bases for V and 2 bases for J; bases not matched to a gene: 9. The CDR3 covers 14 residues. The CDR3 here is CATGFDRDTDTQYF. The CDR3 DNA is TGTGCCACCGGATTCGACAGGGACACAGATACGCAGTATTTT.

This rearrangement joins TRBV10-3 to TRBJ2-1, with D perhaps matching TRBD1 or TRBD2 (5 bases each). The V and J ends lost 6 bases and 9 bases respectively, with 15 bases between them. Looked up from germline, CDR1 is ENHRY and CDR2 is SYGVKD. The CDR3 totals 13 residues. CDR3 region: CAISGDLEGEQFF. The CDR3 bases are TGTGCCATCAGCGGGGACCTCGAAGGTGAGCAGTTCTTC.

The V gene is TRBV6-1, the J gene TRBJ1-1; perhaps TRBD1 as D (5 bases). The CDR3 loop spans 15 amino acids. Trimming stripped 3 bases from V and 6 bases from J, with 17 bases between. The germline V gene encodes CDR1 MNHNS and CDR2 SASEGT. The chain's CDR3 is CASSEGTVVKPEAFF. For the CDR3, the DNA is TGTGCCAGCAGTGAGGGGACTGTGGTGAAGCCTGAAGCTTTCTTT.

Written as DNA, the CDR3 is TGCGCCAGCATCTCACCGCCGACGCCTACCTACGAGCAGTACTTC. This codes for CASISPPTPTYEQYF. The genes are TRBV23-1 and TRBJ2-7, with D unclear. TRBV23-1 falls under the ORF class, with uncertain function. The germline V and J ends were trimmed by 7 bases and 2 bases, with 18 bases remaining between them. The CDR3 is 15 amino acids.

This clone was seen only once. The J gene is TRBJ2-1, the V gene TRBV9; a possible D gene is TRBD2 (5 bases). Between the trimmed V and J ends, which lost 4 bases and 1 base, there was a span of 12 bases. Per the germline V gene, CDR1 is SGDLS and CDR2 is YYNGEE. The CDR3 has 15 residues. This CDR3 is CASSYLGGSYNEQFF. The DNA for the CDR3 is TGTGCCAGCAGCTACTTGGGCGGGTCCTACAATGAGCAGTTCTTC.

The CDR3 DNA reads as TGTGCCAGCAGCCCGTTATCTGAAGCTTTCTTT. The encoded protein is CASSPLSEAFF. The chain carries TRBV11-1 and TRBJ1-1; no firm D call. The V and J ends lost 5 bases and 6 bases respectively, with 7 bases between them. Germline V gene data show CDR1 as SGHAT and CDR2 as FQDESV (reference sequence). The length of the CDR3 is 11 residues.

V usage is TRBV2 and J usage is TRBJ1-4, with D unresolved. Germline values: CDR1 SNHLY, CDR2 FYNNEI. Trimming removed 8 bases from V and 8 bases from J, with 15 bases in between. The length of the CDR3 is 13 residues. CDR3 coding DNA: TGTGCCAGCCGGTGGGGAGAAGGGGAAAAACTGTTTTTT. Encoded protein: CASRWGEGEKLFF.

Of note for this clone: Germline and junction disagree at one end, which may indicate a read error. The chain employs TRBV7-9 and TRBJ2-7; no definite D call. Per the germline V gene, CDR1 is SEHNR and CDR2 is FQNEAQ (reference sequence). The CDR3 is made up of 14 amino acids. The CDR3 region has the DNA TGTGCCAGCAGCTTATGGGAAGTCTCCGACGAGCAGTACTTC. Its translation: CASSLWEVSDEQYF.

The sample holds one count of this clone. The chain has TRBV7-2 and TRBJ1-2, with D unresolved. Per the germline V gene, CDR1 is SGHTA and CDR2 is FQGNSA. The CDR3 is 12 residues long. V shed 3 bases and J shed 4 bases, with 6 bases lying between them. The CDR3 loop is CASSFEGYGYTF. The CDR3 DNA sequence: TGTGCCAGCAGCTTCGAAGGCTATGGCTACACCTTC.

This chain uses TRBV9 with TRBJ2-3, with TRBD2 matching 9 bases. This CDR3 is built from 19 residues. The germline CDR1 and CDR2 sequences are SGDLS and YYNGEE. Trimming cost V 0 bases and J 3 bases; bases outside gene matches: 14. The CDR3 DNA sequence: TGTGCCAGCAGCGTAGCCGGTCTCCGGCGGGGGGGCCCGACAGATACGCAGTATTTT. This translates into CASSVAGLRRGGPTDTQYF. Full variable domain (rest looked up from reference TRBV9 and TRBJ2-3): DSGVTQTPKHLITATGQRVTLRCSPRSGDLSVYWYQQSLDQGLQFLIQYYNGEERAKGNILERFSAQQFPDLHSELNLSSLELGDSALYFCASSVAGLRRGGPTDTQYFGPGTRLTVL.

The J gene is TRBJ2-3, the V gene TRBV4-3, with 11 bases aligning to TRBD1. This CDR3 is built from 15 residues. The V and J ends lost 6 bases and 5 bases, in that order; junction bases with no gene match: 7. Germline CDR1 LGHNA, CDR2 YSLEER. The CDR3 region is CASRAEDRGQDTQYF. The CDR3 DNA reads TGCGCCAGCAGGGCCGAGGACAGGGGGCAAGATACGCAGTATTTT.

V is TRBV4-3 and J is TRBJ2-1; TRBD2 agrees at 8 bases. Germline V lookup: CDR1 LGHNA, CDR2 YSLEER. J gave up 3 bases and V 0 bases, and 7 bases lay outside the gene matches. CDR3 length: 17 amino acids. The CDR3 region is CASSQDLRGGVYNEQFF. DNA for the CDR3: TGCGCCAGCAGCCAAGATCTCCGGGGGGGGGTCTACAATGAGCAGTTCTTC.

The rearrangement links TRBV4-2 to TRBJ2-3; D is unclear. Germline V gives CDR1 LGHNA, CDR2 YNFKEQ. Trimming left V 3 bases short and J 0 bases short, with 13 bases between. The length of the CDR3 is 16 residues. This chain's CDR3 is CASSQGIEISTDTQYF. CDR3 bases: TGTGCCAGCAGCCAGGGGATAGAAATTAGCACAGATACGCAGTATTTT.

This clone was recorded once. This chain links TRBV5-6 with TRBJ2-1, with a weak D call TRBD1 (6 bases). Trimming took 6 bases from V and 7 from J, leaving 11 bases between them. The CDR3 sequence is 12 residues long. CDR1 is SGHDT, CDR2 YYEEEE, per germline. The CDR3 DNA is TGTGCCAGCATTCTGCAGGGGAATGAGCAGTTCTTC. This translates into CASILQGNEQFF. The full variable domain, in which reference TRBV5-6 and TRBJ2-1 provide the parts outside the CDR3, is DAGVTQSPTHLIKTRGQQVTLRCSPKSGHDTVSWYQQALGQGPQFIFQYYEEEERQRGNFPDRFSGHQFPNYSSELNVNALLLGDSALYLCASILQGNEQFFGPGTRLTVL.

This clone has only a few counts. The J gene is TRBJ2-7, the V gene TRBV10-1, with 7 bases aligning to TRBD1. The CDR3 spans 14 residues. V dropped 5 bases and J dropped 0; count of bases not matched to a gene: 4. CDR1 and CDR2 (germline): WNHNN, SYGVQD (reference sequence). The CDR3 is CASSRGDSSYEQYF. The CDR3, as DNA: TGCGCCAGCAGTCGAGGGGACAGCTCCTACGAGCAGTACTTC.

This chain connects TRBV7-2 to TRBJ2-5; a possible D gene is TRBD1 (6 bases). The germline V and J ends were trimmed by 0 bases and 4 bases, with 15 bases remaining between them. This CDR3 region has 16 residues. Looked up from germline, CDR1 is SGHTA and CDR2 is FQGNSA. CDR3 in DNA: TGTGCCAGCAGCTTAGCTCGGCAGGGGCGAAGAGAGACCCAGTACTTC. This gives the protein CASSLARQGRRETQYF.

The count of this clone is one. In DNA, the CDR3 is TGTGCCAGCAGCTTTAGCGGGGGAACATACAATGAGCAGTTCTTC. Residues: CASSFSGGTYNEQFF. V is TRBV7-3 and J is TRBJ2-1, with 9 bases lining up with TRBD2. CDR1 and CDR2 (germline): SGHTA, FQGTGA. This CDR3 spans 15 amino acids. Trimming at V came to 3 bases and at J to 4 bases, leaving 4 bases not matched to a gene. Supplemented by reference TRBV7-3 and TRBJ2-1, the full variable domain reads GAGVSQTPSNKVTEKGKYVELRCDPISGHTALYWYRQSLGQGPEFLIYFQGTGAADDSGLPNDRFFAVRPEGSVSTLKIQRTERGDSAVYLCASSFSGGTYNEQFFGPGTRLTVL.

The V call is TRBV6-1, the J call TRBJ1-5; TRBD1 agrees at 7 bases. After removal of 4 bases from V and 0 bases from J, the junction contained 6 bases not matched to a gene. Germline V gene data show CDR1 as MNHNS and CDR2 as SASEGT. The CDR3 is 16 amino acids. The CDR3, as DNA: TGTGCCAGCAGTGGACTCGGGACAGTTAGCAATCAGCCCCAGCATTTT. The encoded protein is CASSGLGTVSNQPQHF.